Below are 31 T cell receptor beta chains sequenced from a single sample in a study of blood T cell repertoires in COVID-19. Clones were read by immunoSEQ multiplex PCR, and TCRdb kept only the in-frame ones, dropping some. The sample lists 150,000 to 200,000 clones, about nine tenths seen once, with about 2.1% in the top ten. The material sequenced was peripheral blood. Receptor source: a man aged 18-30 years who had recovered from COVID-19.

The V gene is TRBV12-3 or TRBV12-4, the J gene TRBJ1-1; D is unresolved. This CDR3 spans 12 amino acids. V was trimmed by 4 bases and J by 6 bases, leaving 9 bases between them. The CDR3 sequence is CASSWEPAEAFF. CDR3 DNA sequence: TGTGCCAGCAGTTGGGAGCCAGCTGAAGCTTTCTTT.

V usage is TRBV29-1 and J usage is TRBJ2-7, with 14 bases that match TRBD2. This CDR3 is built from 13 residues. Germline CDR1 and CDR2: SQVTM and ANQGSEA. The J segment lost 5 bases and the V segment lost 8 bases, leaving 5 bases of the junction unmatched. The CDR3 here is CSTGTSGSHEQYF. The CDR3 nucleotides read TGCAGCACAGGGACTAGCGGGAGCCACGAGCAGTACTTC.

The chain employs TRBV7-2 and TRBJ2-1; TRBD2 matches at 7 bases. The V and J ends lost 2 bases and 1 base, in that order; junction bases with no gene match: 2. The CDR3 totals 15 residues. Germline CDR1 SGHTA, CDR2 FQGNSA. The CDR3 is CASSLWGGSYNEQFF. The CDR3 DNA reads TGTGCCAGCAGCTTATGGGGAGGGTCCTACAATGAGCAGTTCTTC.

The J gene is TRBJ1-2, the V gene TRBV28, with D possibly TRBD1 on 6 matching bases. CDR3 length: 13 residues. Germline V gene lookup returns CDR1 MDHEN and CDR2 SYDVKM. V lost 6 bases, J lost 1 base, and 9 bases lay in between. Here the CDR3 DNA reads TGTGCCAGCAGGAGGACAGATAACTATGGCTACACCTTC. Its protein product is CASRRTDNYGYTF.

The CDR3 protein is CASSASQDYYGYTF. CDR3 DNA sequence: TGTGCCAGCAGCGCCTCGCAGGACTACTATGGCTACACCTTC. J is TRBJ1-2 and V is TRBV9; D remains unclear. Germline assignment: CDR1 SGDLS and CDR2 YYNGEE. V lost 3 bases and J 3 bases, leaving 12 bases between the germline ends. This CDR3 contains 14 residues.

The chain combines TRBV11-2 with TRBJ1-2; the match to TRBD1 covers 9 bases. The V gene end was trimmed by 5 bases and the J gene end by 2 bases; junction bases not matched to a gene: 9. The CDR3 runs 16 residues. The germline CDR1 and CDR2 sequences are SGHAT and FQNNGV. This CDR3 is CASSMGQGIINYGYTF. For the CDR3, the DNA is TGTGCCAGCAGCATGGGACAGGGAATTATCAACTATGGCTACACCTTC.

The J gene is TRBJ2-1, the V gene TRBV5-1; D gene uncertain. The CDR3 consists of 11 residues. V was trimmed by 7 bases and J by 6 bases, leaving 8 bases between them. Germline CDR1 and CDR2: SGHRS and YFSETQ. The DNA for the CDR3 is TGCGCCAGCGCACAGAGCAATGAGCAGTTCTTC. Its protein is CASAQSNEQFF.

This clone turned up a few times. This chain links TRBV18 with TRBJ2-1; D gene unclear. Per the germline V gene, CDR1 is KGHSH and CDR2 is LQKENI. Trimming removed 2 bases from V and 0 bases from J, with 11 bases in between. This CDR3 is 16 amino acids long. CDR3 bases: TGTGCCAGCTCACCATCAGGTGCGAGCTCCTACAATGAGCAGTTCTTC. Translated, it gives CASSPSGASSYNEQFF.

This rearrangement joins TRBV27 to TRBJ1-4; 7 nucleotides agree with TRBD1. Germline trimming cut 6 bases from V and 5 bases from J; bases unmatched to any gene: 3. The CDR3 is made up of 13 amino acids. Germline V CDR1 and CDR2: MNHEY, SMNVEV (reference sequence). Here the CDR3 reads CASSWTGNEKLFF. CDR3 coding DNA: TGTGCCAGCAGCTGGACAGGCAATGAAAAACTGTTTTTT.

This sequence joins TRBV29-1 and TRBJ1-1; 7 nucleotides align to TRBD1. Germline loops: CDR1 SQVTM, CDR2 ANQGSEA. The CDR3 runs to 12 residues. The CDR3 region has the DNA TGCAGTTTTGTACAGGGGCGCACTGAAGCTTTCTTT. Translated, it gives CSFVQGRTEAFF.

The rearrangement uses TRBV5-8 and TRBJ1-5; TRBD1 agrees at 8 bases. Germline V gene sequence: CDR1 SGHTS, CDR2 YDEGEE. The trim removed 4 bases at V and 7 bases at J, leaving 13 bases unmatched. The CDR3 loop spans 16 amino acids. The CDR3: CASSLRGGQGRQPQHF. The DNA for the CDR3 is TGTGCCAGCAGCCTCAGAGGTGGACAGGGCAGACAGCCCCAGCATTTT.

The J gene is TRBJ1-1, the V gene TRBV28; D ambiguous. Germline V lookup: CDR1 MDHEN, CDR2 SYDVKM. V lost 3 bases to trimming and J lost 1 base, with 6 bases between them. The CDR3 runs to 13 residues. The CDR3 region has the DNA TGTGCCAGCAGTTTTCGGGGGAACACTGAAGCTTTCTTT. It is translated as CASSFRGNTEAFF.

The sample holds a few counts of this clone. The chain carries TRBV2 and TRBJ1-2; D is unresolved. The germline gives CDR1 SNHLY, CDR2 FYNNEI. The V end was cut by 6 bases, the J end by 2 bases, with 10 bases between. The CDR3 length is 13 residues. The CDR3 is CASSGDTNYGYTF. The CDR3 coding sequence is TGTGCCAGCAGCGGCGACACAAACTATGGCTACACCTTC.

The rearrangement uses TRBV30 and TRBJ1-2; possible D gene TRBD1, 6 bases. The V end was cut by 5 bases, the J end by 3 bases, with 13 bases between. Germline V lookup: CDR1 GTSNPN, CDR2 SVGIG (reference sequence). The CDR3 spans 13 residues. The CDR3 DNA follows: TGTGCCTGGGTACCCCGGACAGACTATGGCTACACCTTC. This encodes CAWVPRTDYGYTF.

This clone was seen once. The chain couples TRBV6-5 to TRBJ1-2; TRBD1 matches 8 bases. Per the germline V gene, CDR1 is MNHEY and CDR2 is SVGAGI. This CDR3 has 12 amino acids. With V trimmed by 6 bases and J by 4 bases, 1 base remained unmatched. The CDR3 spells CASRDRAYGYTF. In DNA, the CDR3 is TGTGCCAGCAGGGACAGGGCCTATGGCTACACCTTC.

The J gene is TRBJ1-5, the V gene TRBV6-5, with TRBD1 matching 10 bases. Germline lookup yields CDR1 MNHEY and CDR2 SVGAGI. V lost 6 bases to trimming and J lost 6 bases; unmatched junction nucleotides: 5. The CDR3 sequence is 14 residues long. Written as DNA, the CDR3 is TGTGCCAGCAGCCGCGACAGGGGGCTTCAGCCCCAGCATTTT. As protein: CASSRDRGLQPQHF.

This chain joins TRBV27 and TRBJ1-2, with D uncertain. The length of the CDR3 is 13 residues. Germline CDR1 reads MNHEY; CDR2 reads SMNVEV (reference sequence). V shed 2 bases and J shed 5 bases, with 9 bases lying between them. The CDR3 reads CASSLRGIYGYTF. The DNA of the CDR3 is TGTGCCAGCAGTTTACGAGGGATATATGGCTACACCTTC.

The V call is TRBV18, the J call TRBJ2-1; 10 bases are shared with TRBD1. This CDR3 spans 16 amino acids. Trimming took 3 bases from V and 10 from J; bases not matched to a gene: 12. From germline, CDR1 is KGHSH and CDR2 LQKENI. CDR3 in amino acids: CASSPRDRGISGEQFF. DNA of the CDR3: TGTGCCAGCTCACCCCGGGACAGGGGAATCTCAGGGGAGCAGTTCTTC. The variable domain in full, with the rest retrieved from reference TRBV18 and TRBJ2-1, is NAGVMQNPRHLVRRRGQEARLRCSPMKGHSHVYWYRQLPEEGLKFMVYLQKENIIDESGMPKERFSAEFPKEGPSILRIQQVVRGDSAAYFCASSPRDRGISGEQFFGPGTRLTVL.

This clone was detected only once. This sequence joins TRBV7-2 and TRBJ2-2; no clear D gene. This CDR3 is built from 14 residues. V was clipped by 5 bases and J by 3 bases, with 10 bases between them. Germline V gene sequence: CDR1 SGHTA, CDR2 FQGNSA. As DNA, the CDR3 is TGTGCCAGCAGCCTAAACCGGTACACCGGGGAGCTGTTTTTT. Protein: CASSLNRYTGELFF. Complete variable domain (other parts from reference TRBV7-2 and TRBJ2-2): GAGVSQSPSNKVTEKGKDVELRCDPISGHTALYWYRQSLGQGLEFLIYFQGNSAPDKSGLPSDRFSAERTGGSVSTLTIQRTQQEDSAVYLCASSLNRYTGELFFGEGSRLTVL.

This clone has only one observation. The chain employs TRBV5-1 and TRBJ1-2; 9 bases are shared with TRBD1. CDR1 is SGHRS, CDR2 YFSETQ, per germline. With 2 bases clipped from V and 7 bases from J, the junction kept 9 bases outside the gene matches. This CDR3 is 15 amino acids long. As DNA, the CDR3 is TGCGCCAGCAGCTTCCCACAGGGGGCGCCGGGTGGCTACACCTTC. Translating it yields CASSFPQGAPGGYTF.

This clone has a single count. The rearrangement links TRBV28 to TRBJ1-4, with TRBD1 matching over 7 bases. Germline CDR1 MDHEN, CDR2 SYDVKM. CDR3 length: 15 residues. V lost 3 bases, J lost 7 bases, and 8 bases stayed unmatched. The CDR3 bases are TGTGCCAGCAGTTTGGACAGGTTTCGGGTTGAAAAACTGTTTTTT. Translation: CASSLDRFRVEKLFF.

This rearrangement joins TRBV29-1 to TRBJ2-2, with TRBD1 as a possible D gene (5 bases). Trimming shortened V by 7 bases and J by 6 bases, and 9 bases separated the two germline ends. CDR3 size: 11 residues. CDR1 is SQVTM and CDR2 is ANQGSEA in the germline V gene. In DNA form, the CDR3 reads TGCAGCGCCAGGGTAGCCGGGGAGCTGTTTTTT. Residues: CSARVAGELFF.

The count of this clone is one. This chain links TRBV6-5 with TRBJ2-7, with 7 nucleotides matching TRBD2. Germline values: CDR1 MNHEY, CDR2 SVGAGI. The CDR3 has 14 amino acids. J was trimmed by 2 bases and V by 5 bases; bases with no gene match: 6. The CDR3 DNA reads TGTGCCAGCAGTAAGCGGGACGGGACCTACGAGCAGTACTTC. Translation: CASSKRDGTYEQYF.

This rearrangement joins TRBV28 to TRBJ1-2, with D hard to call. The CDR3 loop spans 14 amino acids. The ends were cut back, 3 bases at V and 3 bases at J, with 11 bases in the middle. CDR1 and CDR2 (germline): MDHEN, SYDVKM. The CDR3 sequence: CASSLILADYGYTF. In DNA, the CDR3 is TGTGCCAGCAGTTTGATCTTGGCGGACTATGGCTACACCTTC.

V usage is TRBV2 and J usage is TRBJ1-2; 8 nucleotides line up with TRBD1. The germline gives CDR1 SNHLY, CDR2 FYNNEI. Trimming took 6 bases from V and 8 from J; bases not matched to a gene: 11. The CDR3 has 14 amino acids. This CDR3 reads CASRGTGILGGYTF. The CDR3 bases are TGTGCCAGCAGGGGGACAGGAATCCTTGGCGGCTACACCTTC.

The chain combines TRBV2 with TRBJ2-7; no clear D gene. Germline assignment: CDR1 SNHLY and CDR2 FYNNEI. V gave up 5 bases and J gave up 3 bases, with 14 bases separating them. The CDR3 has 14 amino acids. The CDR3 is CASSRSNSLYEQYF. CDR3 sequence (DNA): TGTGCCAGCAGTAGGTCAAACAGCCTCTACGAGCAGTACTTC.

The genes are TRBV10-3 and TRBJ2-1; D may be TRBD2 (5 bases). CDR1 is ENHRY, CDR2 SYGVKD, per germline. Deletions cut 8 bases from V and 5 bases from J, with 10 bases between. The CDR3 sequence is 12 residues long. Here the CDR3 reads CAIQERDNEQFF. Written as DNA, the CDR3 is TGTGCCATCCAGGAGAGGGACAATGAGCAGTTCTTC.

The chain links TRBV7-9 to TRBJ1-3; maybe TRBD1 (5 bases). The CDR3 has 18 residues. From germline, CDR1 is SEHNR and CDR2 FQNEAQ (reference sequence). Trimming took 5 bases from V and 0 from J, leaving 20 bases between them. CDR3 protein: CASSDPRGARSSGNTIYF. CDR3 DNA sequence: TGTGCCAGCAGCGACCCTCGTGGGGCAAGGAGCTCTGGAAACACCATATATTTT.

The CDR3 DNA follows: TGCGCCAGCAGAACCGGGACAGCCTATAATTCACCCCTCCACTTT. It encodes CASRTGTAYNSPLHF. The chain recombines TRBV5-1 with TRBJ1-6; 7 bases map to TRBD1. The CDR3 sequence is 15 residues long. The junction had 4 bases not matched to a gene; V was cut back by 5 bases and J by 2 bases. CDR1 SGHRS and CDR2 YFSETQ come from the germline V gene.

This clone was seen more than once but under ten times. The genes are TRBV18 and TRBJ2-1; TRBD1 aligns across 11 bases. The CDR3 totals 15 residues. V was pared by 5 bases and J by 4 bases, with 4 bases of the junction left unmatched. The germline gives CDR1 KGHSH, CDR2 LQKENI. CDR3: CASSRGTGGYNEQFF. The CDR3 bases are TGTGCCAGCTCAAGGGGGACAGGGGGATACAATGAGCAGTTCTTC.

Comment on this clone: Other DNA sequences in the same sample also yield this CDR3. The V gene is TRBV4-3, the J gene TRBJ1-1; D gene uncertain. This CDR3 comprises 14 residues. In germline, CDR1 is LGHNA, CDR2 YSLEER. The ends were cut back, 0 bases at V and 0 bases at J, with 5 bases in the middle. CDR3 sequence: CASSQDRVNTEAFF. The CDR3, as DNA: TGCGCCAGCAGCCAAGATCGGGTGAACACTGAAGCTTTCTTT.